This TCR beta chain is from a study of early T cells in non-severe SARS-CoV-2 infection. Study in general: The sequenced material was bulk RNA from unsorted whole blood, and its chains were unpaired.

Unique molecular identifier tags were affixed to discrete cDNA molecules. A single record per CDR3 protein comes from TCRdb applying MiXCR to the 5' RACE reads. The sample has about 80,000 distinct CDR3 sequences, roughly 12% seen once. Findings and caveats of the study: There was a bias toward anti-spike CD8 responses in VDJdb matching, which missed private and CD4 specificities.

The CDR3 has 14 amino acids. Germline V gives CDR1 SNHLY, CDR2 FYNNEI. V was clipped by 7 bases and J by 7 bases, with 19 bases between them. This clonotype was seen many times. Its antigen is not known. This chain joins TRBV2 and TRBJ2-5; D is unresolved. Source material: whole blood. The receptor's source is an adult who was a healthcare worker with PCR-confirmed SARS-CoV-2 infection or an uninfected control (not recorded which). CDR3 amino acids: CASTVSPPPGTQYF. The CDR3 DNA reads TGTGCCAGCACCGTTTCCCCCCCTCCGGGGACCCAGTACTTC.